This T cell receptor beta chain was sequenced during a study of blood T cell repertoires in COVID-19. Study background: Collection of acute and convalescent COVID-19 samples took place in the United States, Italy and Spain. T cells, B-cell-depleted T cells, or PBMCs provided the cDNA or gDNA that served as material.

Original processing notes: Researchers report that nucleated cell counts were estimated from reference gene primer amplification. Sequencing used immunoSEQ multiplex PCR; TCRdb keeps in-frame clones, though not all of them. V and J calls and clone size are copied from that table; D and trimming were computed from the DNA. The sample holds 150,000 or so clones; 70% to 85% are singletons and the top ten take approximately 9.7%. This clone was seen a few times. The CDR3 extends over 15 amino acids. The sample was peripheral blood. The receptor was isolated from a woman aged 45-59 years with acute or convalescent COVID-19. J is TRBJ2-5 and V is TRBV12-1; TRBD2, the table's D call, lacks a check against the DNA. TRBV12-1 is deemed a pseudogene. The CDR3 here is CASSFGLAGDETQYF. The CDR3 DNA reads TGTGCCAGCAGCTTTGGGTTAGCGGGAGATGAGACCCAGTACTTC.